This T cell receptor (beta chain) was sequenced for a study of blood T cell repertoires in COVID-19. The overall study: Sites across the United States, Italy and Spain contributed samples from acute and convalescent COVID-19.

Trimming removed 0 bases from V and 2 bases from J, with 10 bases in between. CDR3 length: 15 amino acids. CDR1 is SEHNR and CDR2 is FQNEAQ in the germline V gene (reference sequence). Recruited during active infection, patients (from Seattle) were subsequently followed longitudinally. The repertoire was sequenced with immunoSEQ multiplex PCR; TCRdb's copy has only in-frame clones and lacks some. Here the sample spans hundreds of thousands of clones, approximately 92% being singletons. Sequenced: peripheral blood. This TCR derives from a young man with COVID-19, enrolled during active disease. The chain uses TRBV7-9 and TRBJ1-2; D is possibly TRBD1 (6 bases). In DNA form, the CDR3 reads TGTGCCAGCAGCTTAGCGCAGAGGGGGAACTATGGCTACACCTTC. This sequence encodes CASSLAQRGNYGYTF.